A selection of T cell receptor beta chains follows, all from one sample in a study of glioma-infiltrating T cells. Via MiXCR, TCRdb re-called the multiplex PCR reads, giving one row per CDR3 protein. This sample has fewer than 500,000 distinct CDR3 sequences, with approximately 42% found just once. The specimen sequenced was glioma tissue, nonneoplastic brain tissue, or PBMCs (not recorded which). These receptors originate from a human donor with low-grade glioma or glioblastoma, undergoing nonglioma brain surgery, or in good health (not recorded which). CDR3s leave out the opening cysteine and the closing phenylalanine or tryptophan.

V: TRBV19; J: TRBJ1-5; CDR3: ASTGVSNQPQH
V: TRBV27; J: TRBJ2-7; CDR3: ASSRPGTGFGEQY
V: TRBV6-5; J: TRBJ2-3; CDR3: ASSYSRQLITDTQY
V: TRBV7-2; J: TRBJ1-1; CDR3: ASSQGGSTEAF
V: TRBV19; J: TRBJ1-5; CDR3: ASSRDRANQPQH
V: TRBV20-1; J: TRBJ2-1; CDR3: SATGNEQF
V: TRBV28; J: TRBJ2-7; CDR3: ASSFGREVEQY
V: TRBV7-6; J: TRBJ1-2; CDR3: ASSLGGGGYGYT
V: TRBV5-4; J: TRBJ2-1; CDR3: ASSQRDFAYNEQF
V: TRBV27; J: TRBJ2-3; CDR3: ASSSPSGTGFPDTQY
V: TRBV6-1; J: TRBJ1-2; CDR3: ASRSGFPRGYT
V: TRBV7-9; J: TRBJ2-7; CDR3: ASSLVDLYEQY
V: TRBV4-1; J: TRBJ2-7; CDR3: ASSRWDRASYEQY
V: TRBV7-9; J: TRBJ2-1; CDR3: ASSLVNRGFNEQF
V: TRBV20-1; J: TRBJ2-3; CDR3: SARGQGDALSTDTQY
V: TRBV6-1; J: TRBJ1-2; CDR3: AATGYPSDGYT
V: TRBV6-2/TRBV6-3; J: TRBJ2-5; CDR3: ASTPTQGARETQY
V: TRBV6-2/TRBV6-3; J: TRBJ2-1; CDR3: ASSSPGGADEQF
V: TRBV7-2; J: TRBJ2-7; CDR3: ASSLTSGGSYEQY
V: TRBV18; J: TRBJ2-1; CDR3: ASSPNSGPNEQF
V: TRBV3-1; J: TRBJ2-2; CDR3: ASSQGPGELF
V: TRBV27; J: TRBJ2-7; CDR3: ASSFWTGGIYEQY
V: TRBV27; J: TRBJ1-6; CDR3: ASNKGYNSPLH
V: TRBV7-2; J: TRBJ2-3; CDR3: ASSLGRGSGSADTQY
V: TRBV27; J: TRBJ2-7; CDR3: ASSFVTGQHSYDQY
V: TRBV7-9; J: TRBJ2-7; CDR3: ASSLKPPYEQY
V: TRBV4-2; J: TRBJ2-1; CDR3: ASSLRRKAYDEQF
V: TRBV28; J: TRBJ1-1; CDR3: ASSLTLFKNTEAF
V: TRBV20-1; J: TRBJ2-1; CDR3: SAPIWTYNEQF
V: TRBV4-3; J: TRBJ2-5; CDR3: ASSQEQAQETQY
V: TRBV6-2/TRBV6-3; J: TRBJ2-7; CDR3: ASSYNRRQDLHEQY
V: TRBV28; J: TRBJ2-1; CDR3: ASSSTDYTSGRASSSYNQQF
V: TRBV7-2; J: TRBJ1-1; CDR3: ASSLGGVEAF
V: TRBV19; J: TRBJ2-5; CDR3: ASSSGLAEQETQY
V: TRBV6-2/TRBV6-3; J: TRBJ2-1; CDR3: ASTRRQSSYNEQF
V: TRBV6-6; J: TRBJ1-2; CDR3: ASSYNLDRGQGSYGYT
V: TRBV25-1; J: TRBJ2-1; CDR3: AGSGGGSGNNEQF
V: TRBV20-1; J: TRBJ2-3; CDR3: SASLVDGRAPDTQY
V: TRBV20-1; J: TRBJ2-7; CDR3: SARVLYGNPYEQY
V: TRBV3-1; J: TRBJ2-5; CDR3: ASSLGTVGLAGGETQY
V: TRBV7-2; J: TRBJ2-7; CDR3: ASSLARGSEQY
V: TRBV18; J: TRBJ2-3; CDR3: ASSPRTSGSTDTQY
V: TRBV20-1; J: TRBJ2-1; CDR3: RALEASGSYYNEQF
V: TRBV7-2; J: TRBJ2-1; CDR3: ASSLIGLGGYLSSYNEQF
V: TRBV7-9; J: TRBJ2-1; CDR3: ASSLSRGNNEQF
V: TRBV6-8; J: TRBJ2-7; CDR3: ASTQGQGDEQY
V: TRBV28; J: TRBJ1-3; CDR3: ASSLLITGNTIY
V: TRBV4-2; J: TRBJ2-7; CDR3: ASSQEGASGSYEQY
V: TRBV20-1; J: TRBJ1-2; CDR3: SAIYRGGNYGYT
V: TRBV4-1; J: TRBJ1-5; CDR3: ASSQEGDRYQPQH
V: TRBV4-3; J: -; CDR3: ASSQVDGRATYEQY
V: TRBV28; J: TRBJ1-1; CDR3: ASSPTGNMNTEAF
V: TRBV5-4; J: TRBJ2-7; CDR3: ASSLQSAGVPYEQY
V: TRBV6-2/TRBV6-3; J: TRBJ2-7; CDR3: ASIIRRDRSYEQY
V: TRBV28; J: TRBJ1-1; CDR3: ASSGITKAF
V: TRBV2; J: TRBJ2-5; CDR3: ASREQGLFPETQY
V: TRBV7-2; J: TRBJ2-5; CDR3: ASSSYETQY
V: TRBV12-3/TRBV12-4; J: TRBJ2-1; CDR3: ASSRQGQDEQF